The 17 T cell receptor beta chains given below trace back to one sample, sequenced in a study of CD8 T cells in ankylosing spondylitis. TCRdb reprocessed the 5' RACE reads with MiXCR, giving one entry per CDR3 protein. This table has about 140,000 distinct CDR3 sequences, 7% to 9% appearing once. Sequenced sample: synovial fluid, either unsorted or a sorted T cell fraction (not recorded which). These receptor sequences come from a male donor with ankylosing spondylitis.

This clonotype has at least ten counts. The chain uses TRBV4-3 and TRBJ1-5; D remains ambiguous. CDR3 length: 13 residues. V lost 0 bases and J lost 11, with 11 bases in between. The germline CDR1 and CDR2 sequences are LGHNA and YSLEER. In DNA form, the CDR3 reads TGCGCCAGCAGCCAAGATCGAGCCGGGGCCCAGCATTTT. Its translation: CASSQDRAGAQHF.

There are a few counts of this clonotype. The chain recombines TRBV19 with TRBJ1-1, with D unclear. Germline V lookup: CDR1 LNHDA, CDR2 SQIVND (reference sequence). The CDR3 is 13 residues long. V lost 5 bases to trimming and J lost 5 bases, with 12 bases between them. In DNA form, the CDR3 reads TGTGCCAGTAGTGGAAGGGTTGAGACTGAAGCTTTCTTT. This codes for CASSGRVETEAFF.

This clonotype has a count of ten or more. The J gene is TRBJ2-7, the V gene TRBV7-8, with 12 bases fitting TRBD1. V shed 5 bases and J 4 bases; nucleotides not matched to a gene: 12. The length of the CDR3 is 17 residues. In germline, CDR1 is SGHVS, CDR2 FQNEAQ. The CDR3 here is CASSPRDRGPGIYEQYF. The CDR3 nucleotides are TGTGCCAGCAGCCCCCGGGACAGGGGGCCGGGTATTTACGAGCAGTACTTC.

This clonotype was picked up a small number of times. J is TRBJ1-5 and V is TRBV21-1; TRBD1 is the table's D call, not checked against the DNA. TRBV21-1 is tagged as a pseudogene. This CDR3 comprises 16 residues. CDR3 coding DNA: TGTGCCAGCAGCAGATCACAGGGTACTGGCAATCAGCCCCAGCATTTT. Encoded protein: CASSRSQGTGNQPQHF.

This clonotype was counted at least ten times. The rearrangement links TRBV20-1 to TRBJ1-2, with a possible D match to TRBD1 (5 bases). The CDR3 has 14 residues. Per germline, CDR1 DFQATT and CDR2 SNEGSKA (reference sequence). Trimming pared 1 base from V and 6 bases from J, leaving 15 bases between. CDR3 bases: TGCAGTGCTAGAGGGGGCTTTACGGCGGATGGCTACACCTTC. Its translation is CSARGGFTADGYTF.

Ten or more counts support this clonotype. V gene TRBV7-9 combines with J gene TRBJ1-2; 11 nucleotides agree with TRBD1. The CDR3 spans 15 residues. Germline-derived CDR1 and CDR2 are SEHNR and FQNEAQ (reference sequence). Trimming at V came to 5 bases and at J to 8 bases, leaving 10 bases not matched to a gene. The CDR3: CASSLGTGGLEGYTF. The CDR3 DNA reads TGTGCCAGCAGCCTCGGGACAGGGGGGTTGGAAGGCTACACCTTC.

This clonotype has more than one count but fewer than ten. The CDR3 loop is CASRRWEGASEKLFF. The CDR3 coding sequence is TGTGCCAGCAGGCGATGGGAGGGGGCGAGTGAAAAACTGTTTTTT. The rearrangement joins TRBV12-3 or TRBV12-4 to TRBJ1-4, with 7 bases identical to TRBD1. V lost 6 bases to trimming and J lost 7 bases; unmatched junction nucleotides: 11. The CDR3 is made up of 15 amino acids.

This clonotype was picked up many times. V and J are TRBV7-2 and TRBJ2-7, with TRBD1 matching 11 bases. The CDR3 is 14 amino acids. Germline V gene data show CDR1 as SGHTA and CDR2 as FQGNSA. V was pared by 4 bases and J by 5 bases, with 4 bases of the junction left unmatched. CDR3 in DNA: TGTGCCAGCAGCTGGGACAGGGGGTGGAACGAGCAGTACTTC. Residues: CASSWDRGWNEQYF.

This clonotype was seen at least ten times. Here the CDR3 DNA reads TGTGCCAGCAGTGAATATGGGCTTGAGCAGTTCTTC. Protein product: CASSEYGLEQFF. This chain connects TRBV2 to TRBJ2-1; D is unclear. CDR1 is SNHLY, CDR2 FYNNEI, per germline. The CDR3 runs 12 residues. The V end lost 2 bases, the J end lost 9 bases, and 8 bases lay between the germline ends. The full variable domain, rest sourced from reference TRBV2 and TRBJ2-1, is EPEVTQTPSHQVTQMGQEVILRCVPISNHLYFYWYRQILGQKVEFLVSFYNNEISEKSEIFDDQFSVERPDGSNFTLKIRSTKLEDSAMYFCASSEYGLEQFFGPGTRLTVL.

The V and J genes are TRBV7-9 and TRBJ2-7, with D perhaps matching TRBD2 (6 bases). Between the trimmed V and J ends, which lost 5 bases and 8 bases, there was a span of 16 bases. CDR1 and CDR2 from the germline V gene are SEHNR and FQNEAQ (reference sequence). The CDR3 covers 13 residues. CDR3 loop: CASSTQPSVQQYF. As DNA, the CDR3 is TGTGCCAGCAGCACCCAACCTAGCGTACAGCAGTACTTC. The full variable domain, with the rest looked up from reference TRBV7-9 and TRBJ2-7, is DTGVSQNPRHKITKRGQNVTFRCDPISEHNRLYWYRQTLGQGPEFLTYFQNEAQLEKSRLLSDRFSAERPKGSFSTLEIQRTEQGDSAMYLCASSTQPSVQQYFGPGTRLTVT.

This clonotype showed up many times. The J gene is TRBJ2-1, the V gene TRBV5-1, with D maybe TRBD1 (6 bases). The CDR3 has 13 residues. V lost 3 bases to trimming and J lost 6 bases, with 10 bases between them. Germline V gene sequence: CDR1 SGHRS, CDR2 YFSETQ. Here the CDR3 DNA reads TGCGCCAGCAGCTCTTTAGGGGGCAATGAGCAGTTCTTC. As protein: CASSSLGGNEQFF.

This clonotype was seen repeatedly, ten times or more. The chain carries TRBV20-1 and TRBJ2-1, with D perhaps matching TRBD1 (6 bases). Per the germline V gene, CDR1 is DFQATT and CDR2 is SNEGSKA (reference sequence). V lost 4 bases to trimming and J lost 8 bases, with 12 bases between them. This CDR3 is 12 amino acids long. CDR3 DNA sequence: TGCAGTGCTAACAGGGAGCCGGATGAGCAGTTCTTC. It translates to CSANREPDEQFF.

The chain joins TRBV5-1 to TRBJ1-4, with TRBD1 matching 7 bases. V lost 4 bases to trimming and J lost 1 base; unmatched junction nucleotides: 1. Germline loops: CDR1 SGHRS, CDR2 YFSETQ. This CDR3 spans 14 amino acids. The DNA for the CDR3 is TGCGCCAGCAGCCGGGACAGAACTAATGAAAAACTGTTTTTT. Translated, it gives CASSRDRTNEKLFF.

This clonotype was detected many times. This chain links TRBV12-3 or TRBV12-4 with TRBJ1-6, with D possibly being TRBD1 (6 bases). This CDR3 is 17 amino acids long. V was shortened by 3 bases and J by 6 bases, with 18 bases between the two germline ends. CDR3 amino acids: CASSFVITGTVNSPLHF. For the CDR3, the DNA is TGTGCCAGCAGTTTTGTGATAACAGGGACGGTTAATTCACCCCTCCACTTT.

This clonotype occurred many times. The chain joins TRBV6-2 or TRBV6-3 to TRBJ2-1; the match to TRBD2 covers 10 bases. V dropped 6 bases and J dropped 6; count of bases not matched to a gene: 8. The CDR3 is 15 residues long. Germline V gene lookup returns CDR1 MNHEY and CDR2 SVGEGT. The CDR3 coding sequence is TGTGCCAGCAGCTCTAGCGGGAGTGGAGGCAATGAGCAGTTCTTC. Its translation is CASSSSGSGGNEQFF.

The genes are TRBV12-5 and TRBJ2-3; 7 bases are a match to TRBD2. Germline-derived CDR1 and CDR2 are LGHNT and FRNRAP. This CDR3 is built from 18 residues. After removal of 0 bases from V and 2 bases from J, the junction contained 11 bases not matched to a gene. The CDR3 region has the DNA TGTGCTAGTGGTTTGGTACCCGACGGGCGGGGGACCACAGATACGCAGTATTTT. Its protein product is CASGLVPDGRGTTDTQYF.

V gene TRBV10-3 combines with J gene TRBJ2-6; D not resolved. There are 17 residues in the CDR3. V was trimmed by 9 bases and J by 0 bases, leaving 18 bases between them. Germline-derived CDR1 and CDR2 are ENHRY and SYGVKD. CDR3 sequence reads: CAIGLSAISSGANVLTF. CDR3 in DNA: TGTGCCATTGGGCTGTCGGCCATTTCCTCTGGGGCCAACGTCCTGACTTTC.